The rows below give T cell receptor beta chains drawn from one sample of a study of T cell repertoires in cytomegalovirus infection. TCRdb itself ran the reads through MiXCR, one entry per CDR3 protein. The sample includes about 920,000 distinct CDR3 sequences, less than 35% of them seen just once. These receptors lack a known antigen. The specimen was cultured CD8+ T cells from PBMCs, collected from culture after CMV antigen stimulation. The receptor set was obtained from a human donor in good health (CMV status not recorded). Some clones in this sample may be carry-over from other donors' samples. Each CDR3 is given with its conserved first and last residue. A D gene is named only where the DNA matches it firmly. Only some rows state a clone size, as once, few, many or a class for expanded clones.

clone_size j_call d_call v_call cdr3_nt cdr3_aa
. TRBJ2-1 . TRBV7-4 TGTGCCAGCAGCTTAGTAGGGGGGTCGCGGGGCAATGAGCAGTTCTTC CASSLVGGSRGNEQFF
. TRBJ2-3 TRBD1 TRBV9 TGTGCCAGCAGCGGGGGACAGGGGGTAAAAGATACGCAGTATTTT CASSGGQGVKDTQYF
. TRBJ2-5 . TRBV9 TGTGCCAGCAGCGTAGAATGGGATTTCCAAGAGACCCAGTACTTC CASSVEWDFQETQYF
. TRBJ1-6 TRBD1 TRBV27 TGTGCCAGCACCGGGACAGAGAATTCACCCCTCCACTTT CASTGTENSPLHF
. TRBJ2-5 . TRBV19 TGTGCCAGTAGTATTGGGGTAAAAGAGACCCAGTACTTC CASSIGVKETQYF
. TRBJ2-3 TRBD2 TRBV10-3 TGTGCCATCAGTGACGTAGCGGGGGGAACCACAGATACGCAGTATTTT CAISDVAGGTTDTQYF
. TRBJ2-1 . TRBV27 TGTGCCAGCAGTGAGGAAACCCGCGATGAGCAGTTCTTC CASSEETRDEQFF
few TRBJ1-5 . TRBV19 TGTGCCAGTAGTATTCACGGTGAATGGAATCAGCCCCAGCATTTT CASSIHGEWNQPQHF
few TRBJ1-5 TRBD1 TRBV27 TGTGCCAGCAGTCCCTCGGGACAGGGATGGAATCAGCCCCAGCATTTT CASSPSGQGWNQPQHF
few TRBJ2-7 . TRBV6-5 TGTGCCAGCAGCGTCCGGGGTTTCGGCGAGCAGTACTTC CASSVRGFGEQYF
many TRBJ2-5 . TRBV5-1 TGCGCCAGCAGCTTGAGCCTCGAGACCCAGTACTTC CASSLSLETQYF
. TRBJ1-2 TRBD1 TRBV5-8 TGTGCCAGCAGCTTCGGACAGGCCCTTTTCCAACGCTATGGCTACACCTTC CASSFGQALFQRYGYTF
. TRBJ1-2 . TRBV7-6 TGTCCCAGCAGCTTAGGGACTAACTATGGCTACACCTTC CPSSLGTNYGYTF
. TRBJ2-3 TRBD1 TRBV6-2/TRBV6-3 TGTGCCAGCAGTACAAGACAGGGGTCCTCCACAGATACGCAGTATTTT CASSTRQGSSTDTQYF
few TRBJ2-7 . TRBV5-6 TGTGCCAGCAGCTTGGGGACAGCTTCCGAGCAGTACTTC CASSLGTASEQYF
. TRBJ2-1 . TRBV6-2/TRBV6-3 TGTGCCAGCAGTCAAGGTTGGACGGTTAATGAGCAGTTCTTC CASSQGWTVNEQFF
few TRBJ2-1 . TRBV5-6 TGTGCCAGCAGCGGAGGGACAGTATACAATGAGCAGTTCTTC CASSGGTVYNEQFF
many TRBJ1-3 TRBD1 TRBV7-6 TGTGCCAGCAGCTTATTTTACCCCCAAACAGGGGCTGGAAACACCATATATTTT CASSLFYPQTGAGNTIYF